These T cell receptor beta chains were read from a single sample in a study of read filtering for tumor transcriptome and immune sequencing. TCRdb called the reads again in MiXCR, with one record for every CDR3 protein. The data show about 50,000 distinct CDR3 sequences, with 15% to 20% seen just once and over 35% held by the top ten. Sequencing was carried out using a population of CD138-negative cells sorted from bone marrow. The receptors stem from a donor at least 40 years old with multiple myeloma. Both conserved end residues are part of each CDR3. Fields, in order: V gene, CDR3 protein.

TRBV19 | CASSTRTGEYEQYF
TRBV19 | CASRRQGMSNQPQHF
TRBV7-2 | CASSFSDSSYNEQFF
TRBV6-5 | CASSYSPGDGTEAFF
TRBV5-1 | CASGISSGGSYERYF
TRBV2 | CASSEGQQSEAFF
TRBV7-9 | CASSTPTDGGGRDYEQYF
TRBV2 | CASSGQYNSPLHF
TRBV29-1 | CSVDPANYGYTF
TRBV9 | CASSVQGGTEAFF
TRBV30 | CARSLPGPSAHEQFF
TRBV28 | CASSFGPGTDTDTQYF
TRBV2 | CASRLGLANNEQFF
TRBV7-9 | CASSSPYGGNEQFF
TRBV12-3/TRBV12-4 | CASSFATAASSYEQYF
TRBV6-5 | CASSYSGTGLHGYTF
TRBV6-5 | CASGLPRGKGTEAFF
TRBV28 | CASSLTGTSVPDTQYF
TRBV2 | CASSDRNSNQPQRF
TRBV7-9 | CASSRSREETQYF
TRBV7-9 | CASRLENEAFF
TRBV28 | CASSPGLAGLSYNEQFF
TRBV20-1 | CSAPQQGGMNTEAFF
TRBV28 | CASSPGLAAYEQYF
TRBV20-1 | CSASSGRETQYF
TRBV20-1 | CSGGTGVGEAFF
TRBV5-1 | CASSLDGPQPPNTEAFF
TRBV19 | CATLPAPLAGAGELFF
TRBV6-5 | CASSYSGQQETQYF
TRBV15 | CATNPGLHSDTQYF
TRBV11-3 | CASSSPGLAGGETQYF
TRBV7-9 | CASSWDRGVSYEQYF
TRBV5-4 | CASSSRTAENTEAFF
TRBV20-1 | CSVSSGTGGNDEQFF
TRBV7-2 | CASRGGETQYF
TRBV28 | CASSSPELLAGGPVYNEQFF
TRBV28 | CASSPVRDRGDGYTF
TRBV12-3/TRBV12-4 | CASADSFAYEQYF
TRBV29-1 | CSVEDPFTSGISGELFF
TRBV28 | CASSPHTDTQYF
TRBV10-3 | CATGTEGTDTQYF
TRBV5-1 | CASSLGIGLAGGSSYEQYF
TRBV29-1 | CSVATFHFGNTIYF
TRBV3-1 | CASRVGGLGTQYF
TRBV20-1 | CSARDMGSTDTQYF
TRBV19 | CASSVNRGQDIQYF
TRBV12-3/TRBV12-4 | CASSLGTGGLGTQHF
TRBV5-1 | CASSSPGLSYNEQFF
TRBV29-1 | CSAPRDVRTDTQYF
TRBV7-9 | CASSLLYSTDTQYF
TRBV5-4 | CASSSAGTGPYNEQFF
TRBV12-3/TRBV12-4 | CASTQGVEETQYF
TRBV7-2 | CASSLRPPDPGETQYF
TRBV30 | CAWSVDGRGFSYEQYF